The present T cell receptor beta chain was sequenced within a study of TIL therapy for anti-PD-1-resistant metastatic lung cancer. Sample time point: pre-treatment sample, taken before nivolumab and TIL therapy. The libraries were made with immunoSEQ v3. Assay used: immunoSEQ multiplex PCR; TCRdb lists only in-frame clones, some missing. The repertoire holds under 60,000 clones, 70% to 90% seen once, with around 5% in the top ten. CDR1 is SGHTA and CDR2 is FQGNSA in the germline V gene. The V and J ends lost 5 bases and 4 bases respectively, with 7 bases between them. CDR3 length: 12 residues. Sequences were derived from blood, sampled at baseline. The TCR originated in a person between 25 and 79 years old with non-small cell lung cancer. The chain recombines TRBV7-2 with TRBJ2-3, with D possibly matching TRBD1 (5 bases). CDR3 region: CASSQGADTQYF. DNA of the CDR3: TGTGCCAGCAGCCAAGGGGCAGATACGCAGTATTTT.